This T cell receptor beta chain appears in the sequencing data of a study of T cell responses to AZD1222 COVID-19 vaccine. Across the study: Second-dose timings of about 4 or about 12 weeks were pooled. Study outcomes and limitations: Of spike-specific TCRs, nearly half reportedly target regions left unmutated in variants.

Concerning this clone itself: Its target is unknown.

Produced via immunoSEQ multiplex PCR; TCRdb's table is partial and in-frame only. The sample carries 130,000 to 150,000 clones, 90% recorded once. The V end was cut by 2 bases, the J end by 9 bases, with 5 bases between. CDR3 size: 12 residues. Germline assignment: CDR1 MNHEY and CDR2 SVGAGI. The sequence was obtained from an adult in good health. Sample: peripheral blood, taken on day 0 of AZD1222 vaccination. The chain employs TRBV6-5 and TRBJ1-6; D is ambiguous. In DNA form, the CDR3 reads TGTGCCAGCAGTTACAGTAGTTCACCCCTCCACTTT. Its protein is CASSYSSSPLHF.